This T cell receptor (beta chain) was retrieved from a study of cytomegalovirus exposure and HLA in healthy donors. The study, taken as a whole, reports: On later analysis, the bulk of CMV-associated TCR beta chains appeared to be HLA-restricted. Later analysis suggested links between common viral pathogens and several top significant clusters.

Worth noting for this clone: Its specificity is unknown.

Trimming pared 4 bases from V and 2 bases from J, leaving 14 bases between. CDR3 length: 15 amino acids. CDR1 is SGHDN and CDR2 is FVKESK in the germline V gene. The PCR contained 60 Vbeta and 13 Jbeta primers. Data came from immunoSEQ multiplex PCR; TCRdb stores just in-frame clones and leaves some out. The sample has 110,000 to 150,000 clones; around 72% are singletons. This clonotype was sampled from a human donor in good health. The chain links TRBV14 to TRBJ1-2, with a weak D call TRBD1 (6 bases). Material: PBMCs. This CDR3 is CASSPPQGANYGYTF. CDR3 nucleotides: TGTGCCAGCAGCCCCCCACAGGGAGCAAACTATGGCTACACCTTC.